These 23 T cell receptor beta chains share one sample of origin, sequenced in a study of metastatic and nonmetastatic thyroid tumors. TCRdb reprocessed the PCR reads via MiXCR. This table has around 27,000 clones, more than 20% appearing once. No patient had received any treatment before thyroid surgery. Material: blood. Receptors originate from a female donor with papillary thyroid cancer or a benign thyroid nodule (not recorded which). Some clones in this sample may be carry-over from other donors' samples.

This clone was picked up many times. The chain uses TRBV20-1 and TRBJ2-1; 12 bases map to TRBD2. CDR3 length: 14 residues. Germline assignment: CDR1 DFQATT and CDR2 SNEGSKA (reference sequence). The junction had 5 bases not matched to a gene; V was cut back by 2 bases and J by 9 bases. This CDR3 reads CSARPTSGSREQFF. DNA for the CDR3: TGCAGTGCTAGACCGACTAGCGGGAGTCGTGAGCAGTTCTTC.

This clone was seen repeatedly, ten times or more. In nucleotides, the CDR3 is TGTGCCAGCACACCGGGACAGGGGGTCTACGAGCAGTACTTC. Amino acids: CASTPGQGVYEQYF. V is TRBV6-1 and J is TRBJ2-7, with 11 nucleotides matching TRBD1. V shed 7 bases, J shed 3 bases, and the junction held 5 bases outside the gene matches. The germline V gene has CDR1 MNHNS and CDR2 SASEGT. The CDR3 sequence is 14 residues long.

Comment on this clone: Its ends do not fully match the called genes, so a read error is possible. The rearrangement uses TRBV6-1 and TRBJ1-2, with no clear D. From germline, CDR1 is MNHNS and CDR2 SASEGT. This CDR3 spans 13 amino acids. The CDR3 region is CASSEWELYVYTF. Written as DNA, the CDR3 is TGTGCCAGCAGTGAGTGGGAACTCTATGTCTACACCTTC.

This clone was recorded many times. Just one base apart from a much larger clone, this may be a read error. The chain employs TRBV5-1 and TRBJ2-7; possibly TRBD2 for D (5 bases). The CDR3 is made up of 14 amino acids. The germline CDR1 and CDR2 sequences are SGHRS and YFSETQ. The CDR3 sequence: CASSLVGSSDEQYF. Here the CDR3 DNA reads TGCGCCAGCAGCTTGGTAGGGAGCTCCGACGAGCAGTACTTC.

Many counts were recorded for this clone. The chain combines TRBV11-2 with TRBJ2-1; TRBD2 aligns across 10 bases. The CDR3 length is 14 residues. CDR1 and CDR2 from the germline V gene are SGHAT and FQNNGV. Germline trimming cut 10 bases from V and 2 bases from J; bases unmatched to any gene: 5. CDR3 in amino acids: CATILAGAYNEQFF. Written as DNA, the CDR3 is TGTGCCACCATTCTAGCGGGAGCCTACAATGAGCAGTTCTTC. The full variable domain, completed using reference TRBV11-2 and TRBJ2-1, is EAGVAQSPRYKIIEKRQSVAFWCNPISGHATLYWYQQILGQGPKLLIQFQNNGVVDDSQLPKDRFSAERLKGVDSTLKIQPAKLEDSAVYLCATILAGAYNEQFFGPGTRLTVL.

Regarding this clone: The CDR3 ends on some other residue instead of the conserved phenylalanine or tryptophan, so this is likely a read error. V and J are TRBV24-1 and TRBJ2-3, with 7 bases aligning to TRBD2. The CDR3 is 15 amino acids. Germline lookup yields CDR1 KGHDR and CDR2 SFDVKD. The junction had 9 bases not matched to a gene; V was cut back by 5 bases and J by 5 bases. CDR3 sequence (DNA): TGTGCCACCAGTGGGTTGGGGAGGGATATAGATACGCAGTATGTA. It codes for CATSGLGRDIDTQYV.

In this sample, this clone turned up many times. V usage is TRBV20-1 and J usage is TRBJ1-1; TRBD1 aligns across 7 bases. Germline V gives CDR1 DFQATT, CDR2 SNEGSKA (reference sequence). The V segment lost 4 bases and the J segment 1 base; nucleotides outside the gene matches: 6. CDR3 size: 14 residues. The CDR3: CSAKKYRGNTEAFF. The CDR3 region has the DNA TGCAGTGCTAAAAAGTACAGGGGGAACACTGAAGCTTTCTTT.

This clone was picked up many times. This sequence joins TRBV5-4 and TRBJ1-1; D is perhaps TRBD1 (5 bases). Germline V CDR1 and CDR2: SGHNT, YYREEE (reference sequence). V was pared by 0 bases and J by 1 base, with 7 bases between. The CDR3 runs 14 residues. CDR3 in amino acids: CASSLARANTEAFF. CDR3 DNA: TGTGCCAGCAGCTTGGCCAGGGCGAACACTGAAGCTTTCTTT.

Here the CDR3 reads CSARANGLAGIQGEQFF. CDR3 bases: TGCAGTGCTAGAGCCAATGGCCTAGCGGGGATACAAGGTGAGCAGTTCTTC. This chain joins TRBV20-1 and TRBJ2-1, with TRBD2 matching over 9 bases. The junction had 16 bases not matched to a gene; V was cut back by 1 base and J by 9 bases. CDR3 length equals 17 residues. Germline CDR1 DFQATT, CDR2 SNEGSKA (reference sequence).

This clone appeared a few times. The chain recombines TRBV28 with TRBJ1-4; D gene uncertain. Germline CDR1 is MDHEN and CDR2 is SYDVKM. V gave up 3 bases and J gave up 0 bases, with 5 bases separating them. This CDR3 is 14 amino acids long. CDR3 bases: TGTGCCAGCAGTTTTGATGCAACTAATGAAAAACTGTTTTTT. This translates into CASSFDATNEKLFF.

About this clone itself: A much larger clone lies one base from this, so it may be a read error. The chain links TRBV7-7 to TRBJ2-5; 13 positions agree with TRBD2. The CDR3 has 15 amino acids. CDR1 SSHAT and CDR2 FNYEAQ come from the germline V gene (reference sequence). DNA for the CDR3: TGTGCTAGCAGCGGACTAGCGGGAGTTATAGAGACCCAGTACTTC. This encodes CASSGLAGVIETQYF.

This clone was seen ten or more times. This chain connects TRBV30 to TRBJ2-1, with 10 bases aligning to TRBD2. From germline, CDR1 is GTSNPN and CDR2 SVGIG (reference sequence). CDR3 size: 18 residues. V trimming: 0 bases; J trimming: 10 bases; junction bases outside the gene matches: 18. The CDR3 DNA reads as TGTGCCTGGAGTGTAAGGGGGGCGACTAGCGGGTTCCCCAAAGAGCAGTTCTTC. Its translation: CAWSVRGATSGFPKEQFF.

This clone was counted at least ten times. Other DNA sequences in the same sample also yield this CDR3. CDR3 DNA: TGTGCCACCAGCCCTTACCCGGGCGGGGGGGGAGGGAAAAACATTCAGTACTTC. Translated: CATSPYPGGGGGKNIQYF. This chain joins TRBV15 and TRBJ2-4, with TRBD2 identical over 9 bases. The germline gives CDR1 LNHNV, CDR2 YYDKDF (reference sequence). The V and J ends lost 5 bases and 4 bases, in that order; junction bases with no gene match: 15. The CDR3 extends over 18 amino acids.

This clone was detected ten times or more. This chain uses TRBV29-1 with TRBJ2-5, with 11 bases matching TRBD2. Looked up from germline, CDR1 is SQVTM and CDR2 is ANQGSEA. The V gene end was trimmed by 6 bases and the J gene end by 1 base; junction bases not matched to a gene: 4. CDR3 length: 14 residues. CDR3 nucleotide sequence: TGCAGCGTCATGGGACTAGCGGCCCAAGAGACCCAGTACTTC. This gives the protein CSVMGLAAQETQYF. The whole variable domain, filled in from reference TRBV29-1 and TRBJ2-5, reads SAVISQKPSRDICQRGTSLTIQCQVDSQVTMMFWYRQQPGQSLTLIATANQGSEATYESGFVIDKFPISRPNLTFSTLTVSNMSPEDSSIYLCSVMGLAAQETQYFGPGTRLLVL.

This clone is deemed medium-sized (0.01 to 0.1%). This chain joins TRBV2 and TRBJ2-7; D may be TRBD2 (6 bases). This CDR3 has 14 amino acids. Deletions cut 0 bases from V and 2 bases from J, with 8 bases between. CDR1 is SNHLY, CDR2 FYNNEI, per germline. The chain's CDR3 is CASSEAGGPYEQYF. The CDR3 nucleotides read TGTGCCAGCAGTGAAGCGGGAGGACCCTACGAGCAGTACTTC. Full variable domain (remainder filled in from reference TRBV2 and TRBJ2-7): EPEVTQTPSHQVTQMGQEVILRCVPISNHLYFYWYRQILGQKVEFLVSFYNNEISEKSEIFDDQFSVERPDGSNFTLKIRSTKLEDSAMYFCASSEAGGPYEQYFGPGTRLTVT.

As concerns this clone: This could be a read error, since a much larger clone is one nucleotide away. The chain employs TRBV15 and TRBJ2-5; no clear D. Per the germline V gene, CDR1 is LNHNV and CDR2 is YYDKDF (reference sequence). The CDR3 is 15 amino acids. In DNA, the CDR3 is TGTGCCACCAGAAGAGTACCAATTGACGGTGAGACCCAGTACTTC. Amino acid sequence: CATRRVPIDGETQYF.

This clone appeared once. J is TRBJ2-3 and V is TRBV6-9; D is uncertain. V was pared by 5 bases and J by 14 bases, with 5 bases between. This CDR3 spans 8 amino acids. CDR1 and CDR2 (germline): MNHGY, SVAAGI. The CDR3 nucleotides read TGTGCCAGCAGTGTGCTGTATTTT. Its translation: CASSVLYF.

The rearrangement joins TRBV10-3 to TRBJ1-1, with no clear D. Germline V CDR1 and CDR2: ENHRY, SYGVKD. The length of the CDR3 is 13 residues. V dropped 7 bases and J dropped 4 bases, with 13 bases sitting between them. Here the CDR3 reads CAITYGEATEAFF. The DNA of the CDR3 is TGTGCCATCACTTATGGGGAAGCCACTGAAGCTTTCTTT.

This clone was recorded many times. The V and J genes are TRBV18 and TRBJ1-1; D may be TRBD1 (5 bases). Germline CDR1 is KGHSH and CDR2 is LQKENI. Trimming stripped 0 bases from V and 3 bases from J, with 17 bases between. There are 17 residues in the CDR3. CDR3: CASSPPVNEGRDTEAFF. CDR3 nucleotides: TGTGCCAGCTCACCACCGGTGAACGAGGGGCGGGACACTGAAGCTTTCTTT.

This clone occurred once. The chain uses TRBV4-1 and TRBJ2-3; no reliable D call. CDR1 and CDR2 from the germline V gene are MGHRA and YSYEKL. Trimming cost V 0 bases and J 2 bases, with 18 bases left between them. The CDR3 consists of 18 residues. CDR3 nucleotides: TGCGCCAGCAGCCAAGAAGCCGTGGCTATCGGTCACACAGATACGCAGTATTTT. Amino acids: CASSQEAVAIGHTDTQYF.

This clone was recorded many times. With a much larger clone just one base away, this may be a read error. Other DNA sequences in this specimen translate into the identical CDR3. V and J are TRBV5-1 and TRBJ1-6; D remains unclear. CDR1 and CDR2 (germline): SGHRS, YFSETQ. This CDR3 has 15 amino acids. The CDR3 DNA reads TGTGCCAGCAGCTTGGAACAGCCCAATAATTCACCCCTCCACTTT. It codes for CASSLEQPNNSPLHF. Using reference TRBV5-1 and TRBJ1-6 for the parts outside the CDR3, the full variable domain is KAGVTQTPRYLIKTRGQQVTLSCSPISGHRSVSWYQQTPGQGLQFLFEYFSETQRNKGNFPGRFSGRQFSNSRSEMNVSTLELGDSALYLCASSLEQPNNSPLHFGNGTRLTVT.

This clone appeared many times. This sequence joins TRBV7-8 and TRBJ2-6; D uncertain. The CDR3 covers 15 residues. The germline gives CDR1 SGHVS, CDR2 FQNEAQ. The V gene lost 1 base and the J gene lost 1 base, with 5 bases spanning the gap. As DNA, the CDR3 is TGTGCCAGCAGCTTAGTCTGGTCTGGGGCCAACGTCCTGACTTTC. Protein sequence: CASSLVWSGANVLTF.

This clone was seen a handful of times. This chain joins TRBV6-5 and TRBJ2-5; possibly TRBD1 or TRBD2 for D (5 bases each). CDR3 length: 18 residues. Germline V gene sequence: CDR1 MNHEY, CDR2 SVGAGI. Trimming removed 7 bases from V and 7 bases from J, with 31 bases in between. CDR3 sequence: CASNYLPTWGPRVGTQYF. CDR3 nucleotide sequence: TGTGCCAGCAACTATCTACCTACATGGGGACCTCGGGTTGGGACCCAGTACTTC.